This TCR beta chain emerged from a study of T cell repertoires in cytomegalovirus infection. Across the study: TCR beta signatures that were public indicated CMV infection and matching HLA type.

TCRdb analysed the reads with MiXCR anew, one entry per CDR3 protein. The table includes approximately 990,000 distinct CDR3 sequences, roughly 30% detected once. The sample holds a few counts of this clonotype. Its antigen is unknown. The receptor comes from a human donor in good health (CMV status not recorded). Some clones in this sample may be carry-over from other donors' samples. The sample in question was cultured CD8+ T cells from PBMCs, obtained from culture after CMV antigen stimulation.

Here the CDR3 reads CASSESQGALIEQFF. CDR3 nucleotides: TGTGCCAGCAGTGAGTCCCAGGGGGCGCTAATTGAGCAGTTCTTC. The chain combines TRBV6-1 with TRBJ2-1; 8 nucleotides line up with TRBD1. The V gene end was trimmed by 3 bases and the J gene end by 9 bases; junction bases not matched to a gene: 10. CDR1 and CDR2 (germline): MNHNS, SASEGT. The CDR3 consists of 15 residues.